This TCR beta chain appears in the sequencing data of a study of beta chain features in type 1 diabetes. Sequencing targeted expressed TCRB transcripts, as all isolated RNA had been reverse transcribed. Sequenced by immunoSEQ multiplex PCR; TCRdb stores in-frame clones only, minus some. Of about 700,000 clones in the sample, 13% were seen once. V gave up 1 base and J gave up 4 bases, with 20 bases separating them. In germline, CDR1 is MNHNS, CDR2 SASEGT. This CDR3 comprises 18 residues. Study-wide findings and caveats: Type 1 diabetes patients showed a moderate but significant shortening of TCRB CDR3s in all four CD4+ subsets.

A note on this clone: Its antigen is still unknown.

Sample: naive CD4+ T cells from blood. The TCR comes from a man aged 18 to 35 with type 1 diabetes. The chain recombines TRBV6-1 with TRBJ1-5; no clear D. The CDR3 reads CASSEDGGPAALNQPQHF. The CDR3 nucleotides read TGTGCCAGCAGTGAAGATGGAGGCCCCGCGGCCCTTAATCAGCCCCAGCATTTT.